This T cell receptor beta chain was sequenced for a study of shared clonotypes between healthy human individuals. In germline, CDR1 is MNHEY, CDR2 SMNVEV (reference sequence). The CDR3 covers 16 residues. The V segment lost 2 bases and the J segment 1 base; nucleotides outside the gene matches: 7. The method was immunoSEQ multiplex PCR; TCRdb's version includes in-frame clones alone and lacks a portion of them. The data hold roughly 2.4 million clones, with almost 96% observed a single time. This chain uses TRBV27 with TRBJ2-7, with 8 positions matching TRBD2. The material sequenced was naive CD4+ T cells sorted from blood. Subset described: CD45RA+ positively selected. The clonotype originates from a man younger than 35 in good health. The CDR3 bases are TGTGCCAGCAGTTTAAGTGTGGCGGGGGGTTCCTACGAGCAGTACTTC. Its translation is CASSLSVAGGSYEQYF.